Below are 5 T cell receptor beta chains sequenced from a single sample in a study of Ad26.COV2.S vaccination and SARS-CoV-2 variants. Clones were sequenced by immunoSEQ multiplex PCR, and TCRdb holds only the in-frame ones, with some missing. The sample lists fewer than 600,000 clones; 89% were seen once. This sample's treatment: some 20 received Ad26.COV2.S at low or high dose, single or two shots; 5 received placebo; per-sample allocation not given. Sampling was done on day 63 after the first vaccine or placebo injection. Sequenced here: peripheral blood, sampled in a trial of Ad26.COV2.S vaccine versus placebo. These receptor sequences come from a person aged 18-60 years who received the Ad26.COV2.S COVID-19 vaccine or a placebo.

V and J are TRBV5-1 and TRBJ1-1; D is unclear. The V end was cut by 4 bases, the J end by 1 base, with 14 bases between. The germline V gene encodes CDR1 SGHRS and CDR2 YFSETQ. CDR3 length: 15 residues. The CDR3 bases are TGCGCCAGCAGCGCGGGTAATTCAAAGAACACTGAAGCTTTCTTT. This encodes CASSAGNSKNTEAFF.

This clone was detected once. The rearrangement joins TRBV14 to TRBJ1-4; D ambiguous. Germline CDR1 and CDR2: SGHDN and FVKESK. The CDR3 contains 13 residues. V lost 6 bases and J lost 3, with 8 bases in between. The CDR3 region has the DNA TGTGCCAGCAGGACTACTTCTAATGAAAAACTGTTTTTT. Encoded protein: CASRTTSNEKLFF.

This chain joins TRBV27 and TRBJ1-5, with D perhaps matching TRBD1 (6 bases). There are 14 residues in the CDR3. V lost 3 bases and J lost 2, with 8 bases in between. CDR1 and CDR2 from the germline V gene are MNHEY and SMNVEV (reference sequence). CDR3 amino acids: CASSLAGGNQPQHF. The CDR3 DNA is TGTGCCAGCAGTTTGGCAGGGGGCAATCAGCCCCAGCATTTT.

The CDR3 here is CASSGGLLSGANVLTF. CDR3 in DNA: TGTGCCAGCAGTGGGGGCCTTCTCTCTGGGGCCAACGTCCTGACTTTC. This sequence joins TRBV6-1 and TRBJ2-6; TRBD1 might be the D (5 bases). V was trimmed by 4 bases and J by 0 bases, leaving 10 bases between them. The CDR3 length is 16 residues. Germline V gene data show CDR1 as MNHNS and CDR2 as SASEGT.

The chain carries TRBV7-9 and TRBJ2-1; 10 nucleotides line up with TRBD1. The CDR3 loop spans 16 amino acids. V dropped 0 bases and J dropped 5; count of bases not matched to a gene: 4. Germline loops: CDR1 SEHNR, CDR2 FQNEAQ (reference sequence). CDR3 protein: CASSLALGQGDNEQFF. CDR3 DNA sequence: TGTGCCAGCAGCTTAGCACTTGGACAGGGGGACAATGAGCAGTTCTTC.